The present T cell receptor beta chain was sequenced within a study of T cells in Graves' hyperthyroidism and ophthalmopathy. Whole-study context: Staff took peripheral blood when the initial diagnosis was made, before any treatment began.

Germline V gene sequence: CDR1 SGHRS, CDR2 YFSETQ. The CDR3 length is 12 residues. This clonotype came up many times. One end of the junction does not line up with germline, which may come from a read error. Authors of the study amplified TCR beta CDR3 regions from RNA transcripts. The HTBI primer set drove a first-round RT-PCR of the TCR CDR3. TCRdb reprocessed the multiplex PCR reads via MiXCR and lists one record per CDR3 protein. The sample shows under 400,000 distinct CDR3 sequences, over 15% of them seen only once. The TCR originated in a man aged 25-45 years with Graves' hyperthyroidism. The specimen sequenced was blood. V usage is TRBV5-1 and J usage is TRBJ2-5; D is undetermined. The CDR3 is CASSLFQETQYF. The CDR3 region has the DNA TGTGCCAGCAGCTTGTTCCAAGAGACCCAGTACTTC.